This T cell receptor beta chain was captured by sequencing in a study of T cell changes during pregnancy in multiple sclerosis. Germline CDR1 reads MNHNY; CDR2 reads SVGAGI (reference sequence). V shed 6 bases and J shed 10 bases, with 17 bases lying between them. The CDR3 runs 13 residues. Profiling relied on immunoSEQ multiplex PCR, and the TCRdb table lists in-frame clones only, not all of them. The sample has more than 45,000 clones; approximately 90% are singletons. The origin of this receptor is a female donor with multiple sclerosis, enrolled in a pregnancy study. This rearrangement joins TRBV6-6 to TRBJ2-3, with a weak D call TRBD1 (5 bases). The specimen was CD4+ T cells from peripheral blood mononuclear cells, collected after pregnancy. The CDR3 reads CASSPGLSAAQYF. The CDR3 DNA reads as TGTGCCAGCAGCCCAGGGCTCTCGGCTGCGCAGTATTTT.